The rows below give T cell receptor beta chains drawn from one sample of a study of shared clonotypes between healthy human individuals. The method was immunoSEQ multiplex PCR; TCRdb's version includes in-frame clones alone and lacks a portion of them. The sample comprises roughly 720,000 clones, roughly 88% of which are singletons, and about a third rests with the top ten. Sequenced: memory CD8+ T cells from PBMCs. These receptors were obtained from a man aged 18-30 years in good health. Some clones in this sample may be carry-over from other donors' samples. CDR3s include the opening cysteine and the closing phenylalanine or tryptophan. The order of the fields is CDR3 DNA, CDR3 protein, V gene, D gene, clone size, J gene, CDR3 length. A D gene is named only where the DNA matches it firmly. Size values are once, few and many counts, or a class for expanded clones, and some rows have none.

DNA: TGTGCCTCCGACCCGGGGGAGGGCAATCAGCCCCAGCATTTT; CDR3: CASDPGEGNQPQHF; V: TRBV19; D: -; size: -; J: TRBJ1-5; length: 14
DNA: TGTGCCAGCAGCGCAGCGGGGATACAAGAGACCCAGTACTTC; CDR3: CASSAAGIQETQYF; V: TRBV9; D: TRBD2; size: once; J: TRBJ2-5; length: 14
DNA: TGCGCCAGCAGCCAAGATCGGGAGTCCTACAATGAGCAGTTCTTC; CDR3: CASSQDRESYNEQFF; V: TRBV4-3; D: -; size: -; J: TRBJ2-1; length: 15
DNA: TGTGCCAGTAGTACTTACTCCTCCGAGAACACTGAAGCTTTCTTT; CDR3: CASSTYSSENTEAFF; V: TRBV19; D: -; size: once; J: TRBJ1-1; length: 15
DNA: TGTGCCAGCAGCCCTACAGGGGGCAACTATGGCTACACCTTC; CDR3: CASSPTGGNYGYTF; V: TRBV7-9; D: TRBD1; size: once; J: TRBJ1-2; length: 14
DNA: TGTGCCAGCAGTTACTTGGTCAGAGACGGGTCCGAGCAGTACTTC; CDR3: CASSYLVRDGSEQYF; V: TRBV6-6; D: -; size: once; J: TRBJ2-7; length: 15
DNA: TGTGCCAGCAGCTTGGACAGGGGACCGTTTGGCTACACCTTC; CDR3: CASSLDRGPFGYTF; V: TRBV7-8; D: TRBD1; size: -; J: TRBJ1-2; length: 14
DNA: TGTGCCAGCAGTTTAGCCGGGACTGAATACTACGAGCAGTACTTC; CDR3: CASSLAGTEYYEQYF; V: TRBV28; D: -; size: -; J: TRBJ2-7; length: 15
DNA: TGTGCCATCAGTGAAAAACGGGGCTACGAGCAGTACTTC; CDR3: CAISEKRGYEQYF; V: TRBV6-5; D: -; size: -; J: TRBJ2-7; length: 13
DNA: TGTGCCAGCAGTTTATTCGGGGGGGCATACGAGCAGTACTTC; CDR3: CASSLFGGAYEQYF; V: TRBV27; D: TRBD2; size: -; J: TRBJ2-7; length: 14
DNA: TGTGCCAGCAGCCACTCTGGAAACACCATATATTTT; CDR3: CASSHSGNTIYF; V: TRBV9; D: -; size: -; J: TRBJ1-3; length: 12
DNA: TGTGCCAGCAGTTTACCCGCAGGGCCGGTTTCAGCCTACGAGCAGTACTTC; CDR3: CASSLPAGPVSAYEQYF; V: TRBV28; D: -; size: once; J: TRBJ2-7; length: 17
DNA: TGTGCCAGCAGCGCGACAGTTCCCTCCTACAATGAGCAGTTCTTC; CDR3: CASSATVPSYNEQFF; V: TRBV7-9; D: -; size: -; J: TRBJ2-1; length: 15
DNA: TGTGCCAGCACGGGGATCGGAGGCTACACCTTC; CDR3: CASTGIGGYTF; V: TRBV6-1; D: -; size: -; J: TRBJ1-2; length: 11
DNA: TGTGCCAGCAGCTGCGGAAAGACTGAAGCTTTCTTT; CDR3: CASSCGKTEAFF; V: TRBV21-1; D: -; size: -; J: TRBJ1-1; length: 12
DNA: TGCGCCAGCAGCTTGGTGGGGACAGGGACCCACGAGCAGTACTTC; CDR3: CASSLVGTGTHEQYF; V: TRBV5-1; D: TRBD1; size: -; J: TRBJ2-7; length: 15
DNA: TGTGCCAGCAGTCCGCGGGACCAGCAAGAGACCCAGTACTTC; CDR3: CASSPRDQQETQYF; V: TRBV27; D: -; size: -; J: TRBJ2-5; length: 14
DNA: TGTGCCACCAGCAGGACCTACAATGAGCAGTTCTTC; CDR3: CATSRTYNEQFF; V: TRBV15; D: -; size: -; J: TRBJ2-1; length: 12
DNA: TGTGCCAGTAACGCTTCCCCGGGACAGGATCATCTCTTT; CDR3: CASNASPGQDHLF; V: TRBV19; D: TRBD1; size: -; J: TRBJ1-1; length: 13
DNA: TGCAGCGTTGTCTTAGCGGGAGGGAACTTGGACGAGCAGTACTTC; CDR3: CSVVLAGGNLDEQYF; V: TRBV29-1; D: TRBD2; size: -; J: TRBJ2-7; length: 15
DNA: TGTGCCAGCAGCTTCGGACTAGCGGGAGCGGGCAATGAGCAGTTCTTC; CDR3: CASSFGLAGAGNEQFF; V: TRBV11-2; D: TRBD2; size: -; J: TRBJ2-1; length: 16
DNA: TGTGCCAGTCGGAGGTACCTGGCGCAAGAGACCCAGTACTTC; CDR3: CASRRYLAQETQYF; V: TRBV27; D: -; size: -; J: TRBJ2-5; length: 14
DNA: TGTGCCAGCAGTGAATCGGGGACAGAGTACTTC; CDR3: CASSESGTEYF; V: TRBV25-1; D: TRBD1; size: -; J: TRBJ2-7; length: 11
DNA: TGTGCCAGCAGCTTAAGTAACGGGAGGGCCGCCGACGAGCAGTACTTC; CDR3: CASSLSNGRAADEQYF; V: TRBV7-8; D: TRBD2; size: -; J: TRBJ2-7; length: 16
DNA: TGTGCCAGCAGCTTGGGGGCGGATTACAATGAGCAGTTCTTC; CDR3: CASSLGADYNEQFF; V: TRBV7-3; D: -; size: once; J: TRBJ2-1; length: 14
DNA: TGTGCCAGCAGCGTAGTACCTAGCGGGAGCAGGGATGAGCAGTTCTTC; CDR3: CASSVVPSGSRDEQFF; V: TRBV9; D: TRBD2; size: once; J: TRBJ2-1; length: 16